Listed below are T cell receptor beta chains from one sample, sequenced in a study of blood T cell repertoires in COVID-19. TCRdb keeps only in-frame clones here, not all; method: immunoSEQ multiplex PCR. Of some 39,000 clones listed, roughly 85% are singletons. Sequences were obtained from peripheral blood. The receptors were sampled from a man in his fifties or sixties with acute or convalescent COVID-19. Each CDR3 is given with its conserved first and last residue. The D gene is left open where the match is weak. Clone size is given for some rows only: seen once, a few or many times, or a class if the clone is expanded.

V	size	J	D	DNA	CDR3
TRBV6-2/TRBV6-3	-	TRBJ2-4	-	TGTGCCAGCAGTTTAGGGGGTAGCAGTACGAACATTCAGTACTTC	CASSLGGSSTNIQYF
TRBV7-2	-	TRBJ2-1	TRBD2	TGTGCCAGCAGCTTGGCGGGAGGAGTTTTTGAGGAGCAGTTCTTC	CASSLAGGVFEEQFF
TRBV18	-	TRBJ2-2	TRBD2	TGTGCCAGCTCACCGCGAATTAGCGGGGGAACGAACACCGGGGAGCTGTTTTTT	CASSPRISGGTNTGELFF
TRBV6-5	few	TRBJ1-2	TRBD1	TGTGCCAGCAGCCCGGGACAGAAGTATGGCTACACCTTC	CASSPGQKYGYTF
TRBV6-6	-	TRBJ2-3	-	TGTGCCAGCACCCCTCCTAGCACAGATACGCAGTATTTT	CASTPPSTDTQYF
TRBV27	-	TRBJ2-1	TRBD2	TGTGCCAGCTCAAAACAGCCGGGGGGGAATGAGCAGTTCTTC	CASSKQPGGNEQFF
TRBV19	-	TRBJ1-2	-	TGTGCCAGTACGGGGTTCTCGGTCTATGGCTACACCTTC	CASTGFSVYGYTF
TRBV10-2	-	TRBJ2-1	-	TGCGCCACCACCAGCTCCTACAATGAGCAGTTCTTC	CATTSSYNEQFF
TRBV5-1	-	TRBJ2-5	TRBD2	TGCGCCAGCAGTGGGGGGGGTCGAGAGACCCAGTACTTC	CASSGGGRETQYF
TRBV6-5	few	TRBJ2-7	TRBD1	TGTGCCAGCAGTCCGGACAGGGGGCCATACGAGCAGTACTTC	CASSPDRGPYEQYF
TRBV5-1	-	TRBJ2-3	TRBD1	TGCGCCAGCAGCTTGGGGGACAGGGACCAGGATACGCAGTATTTT	CASSLGDRDQDTQYF
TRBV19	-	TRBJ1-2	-	TGTGCCAGTAGTTTGGAGACGACTAGCGGCTATGGCTACACCTTC	CASSLETTSGYGYTF
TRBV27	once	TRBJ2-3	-	TGTGCCAGCAGCAGTCGTGTCGGTAGCGCCCGGACAGATACGCAGTATTTT	CASSSRVGSARTDTQYF